This is a list of T cell receptor beta chains from one sample in a study of T cell repertoires in aging, cancer and after chemotherapy. From the multiplex PCR reads, TCRdb called clonotypes with MiXCR, one entry per CDR3 protein. In the table there are about 2,000 distinct CDR3 sequences, less than 30% of which are singletons. The sequenced material came from blood. Every receptor here comes from a human donor with a blood cancer. The donor label of this sample is uncertain. Each CDR3 is given without its conserved first and last residue. Where a row states a size, it is once, few, many or the class of an expanded clone; other rows omit it.

J	V	size	CDR3
TRBJ2-7	TRBV6-6	once	ASRNTGTAGVEQY
TRBJ2-1	TRBV27	few	ASSSPADPSSYNEQF
TRBJ2-2	TRBV6-5	few	ASSYYPPPGLNTGELF
TRBJ2-3	TRBV11-2	.	ASSRWLTSGVRHTDTQY
TRBJ1-5	TRBV5-1	few	ASSVSNQPQH
TRBJ1-5	TRBV12-3/TRBV12-4	.	ASSQRGVGHQPQH
TRBJ2-7	TRBV10-1	.	ASRGGQY
TRBJ2-7	TRBV6-1	.	ASSEDPGRQAQY
TRBJ2-2	TRBV18	few	ASSPRTSGSTGELF
TRBJ1-2	TRBV6-1	few	ASSVNRGQGSGYT
TRBJ2-3	TRBV20-1	.	SERDYATDTQY
TRBJ2-1	TRBV11-1	.	ASSLVNPGGGGEQF
TRBJ1-2	TRBV18	few	ASSPSDGYT
TRBJ2-3	TRBV5-5	.	ASRLDRAGTDTQY
TRBJ1-1	TRBV5-6	few	ASSAPDRGREAF
TRBJ1-5	TRBV6-2/TRBV6-3	few	ASLRAGSNQPQH
TRBJ1-5	TRBV18	medium-sized	ASSQGGNQPQH
TRBJ1-5	TRBV7-9	.	ASSPTGQAIQPQH
TRBJ2-1	TRBV20-1	.	SAKISGTKNEQF
TRBJ2-1	TRBV19	.	ASTLGRPLGNEQF
TRBJ2-7	TRBV18	.	ASSSGEEQY
TRBJ2-1	TRBV27	large	ASSTPGAVNEQF
TRBJ2-7	TRBV7-2	.	ASSYGQIYEQY
TRBJ2-1	TRBV11-3	medium-sized	ASSSSRSGRVQHGQF
TRBJ2-1	TRBV27	medium-sized	ASSLHEVPYNEQF
TRBJ1-1	TRBV5-5	few	ASSRPDFTEAF
TRBJ2-7	TRBV7-2	.	ASTRQAPYEQY
TRBJ2-1	TRBV14	.	ASSPLMLGWNEQF
TRBJ1-1	TRBV4-3	few	ASSQERRVAQN
TRBJ2-3	TRBV7-6	.	ASSLGGITDTQY
TRBJ1-1	TRBV6-6	large	ASSPPRMVEAF
TRBJ2-3	TRBV18	few	ASSPVASGRITDTQY
TRBJ2-2	TRBV27	.	ASSLAGGPTGELF
TRBJ2-7	TRBV5-4	.	ASRTDSGIGEQY
TRBJ1-1	TRBV12-3/TRBV12-4	.	ASSLDRFGSDTEAF
TRBJ2-7	TRBV6-6	.	ASSPLSPGRAYEQY
TRBJ2-2	TRBV6-6	.	ASSERGTTGELF
TRBJ1-4	TRBV18	few	ATAGGRQEKLF
TRBJ1-1	TRBV27	few	ASSPSPVLNTEAF
TRBJ2-3	TRBV12-3/TRBV12-4	few	ASSPFGGGADTQY
TRBJ2-5	TRBV29-1	large	SARVQQETQY
TRBJ2-1	TRBV10-3	few	AISESAGARNYNEQF
TRBJ2-1	TRBV6-2/TRBV6-3	few	ATVRTSGSNEQF
TRBJ2-7	TRBV18	medium-sized	ASSPTSGGASSYEQY
TRBJ2-2	TRBV18	few	ASSPRGAGELF
TRBJ2-5	TRBV6-5	.	ASSYSLGLISQETQY
TRBJ2-5	TRBV20-1	.	SALSTSGQETQY
TRBJ2-7	TRBV18	medium-sized	ASSRTSIHEQY